This TCR beta chain was recorded in a study of blood T cell repertoires in COVID-19. Study context: There were acute and convalescent COVID-19 samples, and they came from the United States, Italy and Spain.

Authors' analysis steps: It was from reference gene primer amplification that nucleated cell counts were estimated. Only in-frame clones appear in the TCRdb table, and some are missing; sequencing was by immunoSEQ multiplex PCR. V and J calls and clone size are as listed in that table; D and trimming were resolved from the DNA. The table shows about 380,000 clones, with roughly 84% occurring only once. This CDR3 has 15 amino acids. From germline, CDR1 is MNHEY and CDR2 SVGAGI. V lost 6 bases to trimming and J lost 3 bases; unmatched junction nucleotides: 4. This clone was counted a few times. Either two negative PCRs, clearance, or symptom resolution qualified Cohort 3 donors as recovered.

The TCR comes from a woman aged 25 to 39 who had recovered from COVID-19. This rearrangement joins TRBV6-5 to TRBJ2-2, with 10 bases lining up with TRBD1. The material sequenced was PBMCs or T cells enriched from blood (not recorded which). In DNA, the CDR3 is TGTGCCAGCAGACTAGGACAGGGGGACACCGGGGAGCTGTTTTTT. This gives the protein CASRLGQGDTGELFF.